The 25 T cell receptor beta chains listed next were all sequenced from one sample in a study of beta chain features in type 1 diabetes. Of the isolated RNA, all was reverse transcribed, and so the sequenced material was expressed TCRB transcripts. Using immunoSEQ multiplex PCR, the repertoire was profiled, and TCRdb retains in-frame clones only, with some absent. The sample yields a few hundred thousand clones, 25% to 35% seen once. Sequencing was performed on central memory CD4+ T cells from blood. These receptor sequences come from a man younger than 45 in good health.

The chain carries TRBV5-1 and TRBJ2-7, with D tentatively TRBD1 (5 bases). The CDR3 contains 14 residues. Germline assignment: CDR1 SGHRS and CDR2 YFSETQ. V dropped 2 bases and J dropped 3 bases, with 12 bases sitting between them. The CDR3 loop reads CASSFTGPGYEQYF. CDR3 nucleotide sequence: TGCGCCAGCAGCTTTACAGGACCTGGCTACGAGCAGTACTTC.

There are many counts of this clone. This rearrangement joins TRBV7-2 to TRBJ2-7, with no clear D. The germline gives CDR1 SGHTA, CDR2 FQGNSA. Trimming removed 5 bases from V and 5 bases from J, with 16 bases in between. The CDR3 spans 14 residues. CDR3 coding DNA: TGTGCCAGCAGCCCCTGGACCGTTACAAACGAGCAGTACTTC. It codes for CASSPWTVTNEQYF.

This clone was counted between two and nine times. The genes are TRBV4-2 and TRBJ2-2; D perhaps matches TRBD1 (5 bases). Per the germline V gene, CDR1 is LGHNA and CDR2 is YNFKEQ. The CDR3 is 16 amino acids. Trimming stripped 5 bases from V and 6 bases from J, with 19 bases between. The CDR3 DNA reads TGTGCCAGCAGCTTATCCAGGGTAGGGAAAGCCGGGGAGCTGTTTTTT. Its protein is CASSLSRVGKAGELFF.

The chain combines TRBV5-1 with TRBJ2-7; D not resolved. This CDR3 is built from 15 residues. Germline CDR1 SGHRS, CDR2 YFSETQ. The ends were cut back, 4 bases at V and 0 bases at J, with 14 bases in the middle. In DNA form, the CDR3 reads TGCGCCAGCAGCCCCCCACAGCGTAACTCCTACGAGCAGTACTTC. Its translation is CASSPPQRNSYEQYF.

This clone was observed a few times. V and J are TRBV2 and TRBJ2-5; possibly TRBD2 for D (5 bases). V lost 2 bases to trimming and J lost 7 bases, with 17 bases between them. Germline loops: CDR1 SNHLY, CDR2 FYNNEI. The CDR3 covers 15 residues. CDR3 sequence (DNA): TGTGCCAGCAGTGAACGAGGGTTTCCCCTTGGGACCCAGTACTTC. Its protein product is CASSERGFPLGTQYF.

This clone was detected a few times. The rearrangement links TRBV29-1 to TRBJ2-7; maybe TRBD2 (6 bases). There are 11 residues in the CDR3. The germline V gene encodes CDR1 SQVTM and CDR2 ANQGSEA. The V end lost 7 bases, the J end lost 6 bases, and 13 bases lay between the germline ends. Here the CDR3 DNA reads TGCAGCGGAGGGGACTTTGGCGAGCAGTACTTC. Its translation: CSGGDFGEQYF.

This clone was observed a few times. The V call is TRBV29-1, the J call TRBJ2-1; D gene uncertain. V was cut by 8 bases and J by 7 bases, with 15 bases left in between. This CDR3 region has 12 residues. Germline V gives CDR1 SQVTM, CDR2 ANQGSEA. The CDR3: CSLRQGSNEQFF. For the CDR3, the DNA is TGCAGCTTACGACAAGGGTCGAATGAGCAGTTCTTC.

This clone was seen more than once but under ten times. The V and J genes are TRBV7-2 and TRBJ2-7; D could derive from TRBD1 or TRBD2 (5 bases each). V lost 3 bases and J 2 bases, leaving 11 bases between the germline ends. The V gene's germline CDR1 is SGHTA and CDR2 FQGNSA. The length of the CDR3 is 14 residues. The DNA of the CDR3 is TGTGCCAGCAGCTTTGGCGAGGGACCCTACGAGCAGTACTTC. Translation gives CASSFGEGPYEQYF.

The chain couples TRBV9 to TRBJ2-3, with D possibly matching TRBD2 (5 bases). Trimming left V 0 bases short and J 2 bases short, with 10 bases between. This CDR3 is 15 amino acids long. Germline CDR1 is SGDLS and CDR2 is YYNGEE. CDR3 in amino acids: CASSVASGHTDTQYF. CDR3 coding DNA: TGTGCCAGCAGCGTAGCGAGCGGTCACACAGATACGCAGTATTTT. The variable domain in full, with the rest retrieved from reference TRBV9 and TRBJ2-3, is DSGVTQTPKHLITATGQRVTLRCSPRSGDLSVYWYQQSLDQGLQFLIQYYNGEERAKGNILERFSAQQFPDLHSELNLSSLELGDSALYFCASSVASGHTDTQYFGPGTRLTVL.

The CDR3 nucleotides are TGTGCCAGCAGACTAGCGGGGGGGCAAGATACGCAGTATTTT. This codes for CASRLAGGQDTQYF. The chain employs TRBV27 and TRBJ2-3, with TRBD2 matching 13 bases. Germline CDR1 reads MNHEY; CDR2 reads SMNVEV (reference sequence). CDR3 length equals 14 residues. V trimming: 6 bases; J trimming: 5 bases; junction bases outside the gene matches: 2.

The chain uses TRBV5-6 and TRBJ1-2; no clear D gene. The germline V and J ends were trimmed by 4 bases and 0 bases, with 16 bases remaining between them. The CDR3 sequence is 16 residues long. Germline CDR1 is SGHDT and CDR2 is YYEEEE. In DNA form, the CDR3 reads TGTGCCAGCAGCCCGGTAGGACTGCTAGCTAACTATGGCTACACCTTC. Translated: CASSPVGLLANYGYTF.

This clone was detected a few times. Other DNA sequences in this sample translate to the same CDR3. The chain employs TRBV2 and TRBJ2-1; 11 bases map to TRBD2. The junction had 2 bases not matched to a gene; V was cut back by 8 bases and J by 5 bases. This CDR3 has 13 residues. CDR1 and CDR2 from the germline V gene are SNHLY and FYNNEI. CDR3 sequence: CASRLAGNNEQFF. The CDR3 DNA follows: TGTGCCAGCCGACTAGCGGGGAACAATGAGCAGTTCTTC.

This clone has a handful of counts. This rearrangement joins TRBV18 to TRBJ2-7; D call uncertain. Looked up from germline, CDR1 is KGHSH and CDR2 is LQKENI. CDR3 size: 12 residues. Trimming shortened V by 6 bases and J by 6 bases, and 12 bases separated the two germline ends. The CDR3 region is CASSRSPGEQYF. DNA for the CDR3: TGTGCCAGCTCCCGGTCCCCGGGCGAGCAGTACTTC. Full variable domain (remainder filled in from reference TRBV18 and TRBJ2-7): NAGVMQNPRHLVRRRGQEARLRCSPMKGHSHVYWYRQLPEEGLKFMVYLQKENIIDESGMPKERFSAEFPKEGPSILRIQQVVRGDSAAYFCASSRSPGEQYFGPGTRLTVT.

This chain uses TRBV2 with TRBJ2-1; no clear D gene. Per germline, CDR1 SNHLY and CDR2 FYNNEI. The CDR3 runs 15 residues. The germline V and J ends were trimmed by 0 bases and 6 bases, with 12 bases remaining between them. CDR3 nucleotide sequence: TGTGCCAGCAGTGAAGCGCTTCCGGGTTCCAATGAGCAGTTCTTC. Translated: CASSEALPGSNEQFF.

This chain uses TRBV2 with TRBJ1-2, with D perhaps TRBD1 (5 bases). Trimming removed 3 bases from V and 4 bases from J, with 9 bases in between. The CDR3 has 13 residues. Germline lookup yields CDR1 SNHLY and CDR2 FYNNEI. The CDR3 loop reads CASSERQSYGYTF. The CDR3, as DNA: TGTGCCAGCAGTGAGAGACAGTCCTATGGCTACACCTTC.

DNA for the CDR3: TGCAGCGTTCCCCGGGGACCTAGCTCCTACAATGAGCAGTTCTTC. This gives the protein CSVPRGPSSYNEQFF. The chain carries TRBV29-1 and TRBJ2-1; D may be TRBD1 or TRBD2 (5 bases each). Per the germline V gene, CDR1 is SQVTM and CDR2 is ANQGSEA. The CDR3 extends over 15 amino acids. V was clipped by 5 bases and J by 0 bases, with 14 bases between them.

Here the CDR3 DNA reads TGTGCCAGCAGCCGCGAGGGGCGTGAATACAATGAGCAGTTCTTC. It specifies CASSREGREYNEQFF. This rearrangement joins TRBV5-4 to TRBJ2-1; possibly TRBD1 or TRBD2 for D (5 bases each). Germline CDR1 reads SGHNT; CDR2 reads YYREEE (reference sequence). With 4 bases removed from V and 4 bases from J, the gap between germline ends came to 15 bases. This CDR3 region has 15 residues.

The chain has TRBV20-1 and TRBJ1-2; no clear D gene. Germline V gene data show CDR1 as DFQATT and CDR2 as SNEGSKA (reference sequence). The CDR3 totals 11 residues. Trimming cost V 1 base and J 5 bases, with 5 bases left between them. The CDR3 coding sequence is TGCAGTGCTAGAGGTTTATATGGCTACACCTTC. This gives the protein CSARGLYGYTF.

This sequence joins TRBV6-5 and TRBJ2-3; 7 bases match TRBD2. Per germline, CDR1 MNHEY and CDR2 SVGAGI. Trimming took 6 bases from V and 0 from J; bases not matched to a gene: 0. The CDR3 spans 13 residues. For the CDR3, the DNA is TGTGCCAGCAGGGGAGGGAGCACAGATACGCAGTATTTT. Protein product: CASRGGSTDTQYF.

A few counts support this clone. Different DNA sequences within this sample yield the same CDR3. The genes are TRBV30 and TRBJ2-1, with D unclear. The CDR3 consists of 11 residues. Germline CDR1 reads GTSNPN; CDR2 reads SVGIG (reference sequence). V was shortened by 1 base and J by 4 bases, with 2 bases between the two germline ends. CDR3 loop: CAWSGYNEQFF. CDR3 sequence (DNA): TGTGCCTGGAGTGGATACAATGAGCAGTTCTTC.

The sample holds many counts of this clone. The chain combines TRBV29-1 with TRBJ1-1; 8 nucleotides line up with TRBD1. CDR1 is SQVTM and CDR2 is ANQGSEA in the germline V gene. The CDR3 is made up of 11 amino acids. Trimming took 4 bases from V and 9 from J; bases not matched to a gene: 4. The CDR3 reads CSVADRDQAFF. In DNA form, the CDR3 reads TGCAGCGTTGCGGACAGGGATCAAGCTTTCTTT.

This clone was seen more than once but under ten times. The chain carries TRBV10-3 and TRBJ1-5; D is uncertain. Deletions cut 3 bases from V and 0 bases from J, with 6 bases between. Germline V gives CDR1 ENHRY, CDR2 SYGVKD. The CDR3 extends over 14 amino acids. CDR3 bases: TGTGCCATCAGTGAAGAGTATAGCAATCAGCCCCAGCATTTT. It encodes CAISEEYSNQPQHF.

Concerning this clone itself: The same CDR3 is also encoded by other DNA sequences in this sample. J is TRBJ2-7 and V is TRBV18; TRBD1 matches 9 bases. The germline V gene encodes CDR1 KGHSH and CDR2 LQKENI. There are 14 residues in the CDR3. J gave up 4 bases and V 3 bases, and 4 bases lay outside the gene matches. In nucleotides, the CDR3 is TGTGCCAGCTCACCCGGGACAGGGAATTACGAGCAGTACTTC. Its translation: CASSPGTGNYEQYF.

This clone was counted between two and nine times. The genes are TRBV29-1 and TRBJ2-1, with a weak D call TRBD2 (5 bases). Looked up from germline, CDR1 is SQVTM and CDR2 is ANQGSEA. This CDR3 comprises 12 residues. With 1 base removed from V and 8 bases from J, the gap between germline ends came to 9 bases. CDR3 nucleotides: TGCAGCGTTGAAGGAGGGAAGGATGAGCAGTTCTTC. It translates to CSVEGGKDEQFF.

This chain links TRBV7-2 with TRBJ1-1; tentatively, D is TRBD1 (5 bases). The CDR3 extends over 15 amino acids. Trimming took 0 bases from V and 4 from J, leaving 12 bases between them. Germline V CDR1 and CDR2: SGHTA, FQGNSA. CDR3 sequence reads: CASSLAFRAGTEAFF. CDR3 DNA: TGTGCCAGCAGCTTAGCGTTCAGGGCGGGCACTGAAGCTTTCTTT.